This entry features one T cell receptor (beta chain) sequence. The antigen remains undetermined. The CDR3 is made up of 14 amino acids. The germline V gene encodes CDR1 SGHTA and CDR2 FQGNSA. The V gene lost 1 base and the J gene lost 7 bases, with 8 bases spanning the gap. The method was immunoSEQ multiplex PCR; TCRdb's version includes in-frame clones alone and lacks a portion of them. The repertoire holds some 69,000 clones, 70% to 85% seen once, with approximately 1.5% in the top ten. Antigen-specific CD4+ T cells expanded by the ViraFEST assay with viral peptide pools were then sequenced. After less than twelve days in culture, the CD4+ T cells were isolated. Two doses of either BNT162b2 or mRNA-1273 were given to each participant. The data originate from a study of vaccination effects on CD4 cells after COVID-19. Study results and limitations: The study, lacking early post-infection timepoints, had few convalescent patients. By a late point after vaccination, infection- and vaccine-induced clones had shrunk markedly through clonal contraction.

The chain joins TRBV7-2 to TRBJ1-6, with D uncertain. This sequence originates from a human donor who received a COVID-19 vaccine. The sample here was CD4+ T cells from PBMCs cultured with HCoV-229E spike peptides, taken after COVID-19 vaccination. This chain's CDR3 is CASSLGIRNSPLHF. As DNA, the CDR3 is TGTGCCAGCAGCTTAGGTATAAGAAATTCACCCCTCCACTTT.